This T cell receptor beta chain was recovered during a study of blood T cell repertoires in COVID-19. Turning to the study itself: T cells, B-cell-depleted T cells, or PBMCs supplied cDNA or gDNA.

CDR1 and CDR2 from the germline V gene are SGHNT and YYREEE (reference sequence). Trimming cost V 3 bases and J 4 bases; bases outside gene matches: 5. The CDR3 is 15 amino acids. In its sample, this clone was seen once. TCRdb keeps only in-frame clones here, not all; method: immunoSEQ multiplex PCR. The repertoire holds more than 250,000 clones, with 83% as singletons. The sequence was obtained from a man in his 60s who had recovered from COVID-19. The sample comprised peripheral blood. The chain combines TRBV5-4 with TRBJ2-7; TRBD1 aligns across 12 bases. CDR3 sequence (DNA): TGTGCCAGCAGCTACCGGGACAGGGGGCAGTACGAGCAGTACTTC. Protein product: CASSYRDRGQYEQYF.